The 13 T cell receptor beta chains listed next were all sequenced from one sample in a study of blood T cell repertoires in COVID-19. Measured with immunoSEQ multiplex PCR; TCRdb has only the in-frame clones, and not every one. The sample contains more than 200,000 clones, 87% of which appear only once. The sample taken for sequencing was PBMCs or T cells enriched from blood (not recorded which). These receptor sequences come from a woman aged 25 to 39 with acute COVID-19.

The chain employs TRBV7-3 and TRBJ2-2; TRBD1 matches 8 bases. Unmatched junction bases numbered 2, after V lost 5 bases and J lost 3 bases. Germline CDR1 is SGHTA and CDR2 is FQGTGA. CDR3 length: 14 amino acids. This CDR3 reads CASSRDRYTGELFF. The CDR3 DNA is TGTGCCAGCAGCCGGGACAGGTACACCGGGGAGCTGTTTTTT.

This clone was found once. V and J are TRBV27 and TRBJ1-5; tentatively, D is TRBD1 (6 bases). CDR1 is MNHEY and CDR2 is SMNVEV in the germline V gene (reference sequence). V gave up 5 bases and J gave up 7 bases, with 18 bases separating them. The CDR3 loop spans 15 amino acids. This CDR3 reads CASSPQRGNSQPQHF. The CDR3, as DNA: TGTGCCAGCAGTCCCCAGAGGGGGAATAGCCAGCCCCAGCATTTT.

J is TRBJ2-1 and V is TRBV9; TRBD2 aligns across 10 bases. The CDR3 loop spans 16 amino acids. Germline CDR1 is SGDLS and CDR2 is YYNGEE. V shed 1 base and J 6 bases; nucleotides not matched to a gene: 7. The CDR3 sequence: CASSVSSSGGPNEQFF. CDR3 sequence (DNA): TGTGCCAGCAGCGTATCCAGTAGCGGGGGGCCCAATGAGCAGTTCTTC.

This chain uses TRBV5-4 with TRBJ1-4; TRBD1 matches at 7 bases. The germline V gene encodes CDR1 SGHNT and CDR2 YYREEE (reference sequence). This CDR3 has 14 residues. V dropped 4 bases and J dropped 7; count of bases not matched to a gene: 7. CDR3 in amino acids: CASSREGAGEKLFF. The CDR3 coding sequence is TGTGCCAGCAGCCGCGAGGGGGCTGGTGAAAAACTGTTTTTT.

This clone was seen once. The chain carries TRBV5-1 and TRBJ2-1; the match to TRBD1 covers 9 bases. The CDR3 runs 15 residues. The J segment lost 6 bases and the V segment lost 2 bases, leaving 6 bases of the junction unmatched. In germline, CDR1 is SGHRS, CDR2 YFSETQ. The CDR3 loop is CASSFPGQGPNEQFF. The CDR3 nucleotides read TGCGCCAGCAGCTTTCCGGGACAGGGTCCCAATGAGCAGTTCTTC.

Notes on this clone: A read error may be the cause here, since a much bigger clone is one base away. This sequence joins TRBV15 and TRBJ2-6; D is unresolved. Trimming took 0 bases from V and 0 from J, leaving 3 bases between them. Germline CDR1 reads LNHNV; CDR2 reads YYDKDF (reference sequence). The CDR3 contains 15 residues. CDR3 loop: CATSRESSGANVLTF. The CDR3 bases are TGTGCCACCAGCAGAGAGAGCTCTGGGGCCAACGTCCTGACTTTC.

The V and J genes are TRBV12-3 or TRBV12-4 and TRBJ1-1; D is perhaps TRBD1 (5 bases). This CDR3 spans 13 amino acids. Between the trimmed V and J ends, which lost 6 bases and 4 bases, there was a span of 12 bases. CDR3 in DNA: TGTGCCAGCAGCCCCGGGGGGGGCACTGAAGCTTTCTTT. It specifies CASSPGGGTEAFF.

The chain is built from TRBV5-1 and TRBJ2-1, with D unresolved. The CDR3 sequence is 14 residues long. Looked up from germline, CDR1 is SGHRS and CDR2 is YFSETQ. With 0 bases removed from V and 5 bases from J, the gap between germline ends came to 9 bases. The CDR3 spells CASSLDTQNNEQFF. CDR3 nucleotide sequence: TGCGCCAGCAGCTTGGATACACAAAACAATGAGCAGTTCTTC.

This chain joins TRBV2 and TRBJ2-4, with a tentative D call TRBD1 (6 bases). The CDR3 is 11 residues long. Trimming took 4 bases from V and 9 from J, leaving 7 bases between them. The germline V gene has CDR1 SNHLY and CDR2 FYNNEI. The CDR3 nucleotides are TGTGCCAGCAGTGTAGGGGGCATTCAGTACTTC. Protein sequence: CASSVGGIQYF. Full variable domain (missing parts from reference TRBV2 and TRBJ2-4): EPEVTQTPSHQVTQMGQEVILRCVPISNHLYFYWYRQILGQKVEFLVSFYNNEISEKSEIFDDQFSVERPDGSNFTLKIRSTKLEDSAMYFCASSVGGIQYFGAGTRLSVL.

The chain has TRBV19 and TRBJ1-1, with D maybe TRBD1 (6 bases). Trimming stripped 8 bases from V and 1 base from J, with 8 bases between. The CDR3 totals 12 residues. The germline CDR1 and CDR2 sequences are LNHDA and SQIVND (reference sequence). CDR3 protein: CASQDRNTEAFF. The CDR3 DNA reads as TGTGCCAGTCAGGACAGGAACACTGAAGCTTTCTTT.

This clone appeared once. This sequence joins TRBV5-1 and TRBJ1-6; D gene ambiguous. Trimming pared 0 bases from V and 5 bases from J, leaving 9 bases between. Germline assignment: CDR1 SGHRS and CDR2 YFSETQ. This CDR3 contains 15 residues. Here the CDR3 reads CASSLATDNNSPLHF. CDR3 coding DNA: TGCGCCAGCAGCTTGGCCACAGACAATAATTCACCCCTCCACTTT. Full variable domain (missing parts from reference TRBV5-1 and TRBJ1-6): KAGVTQTPRYLIKTRGQQVTLSCSPISGHRSVSWYQQTPGQGLQFLFEYFSETQRNKGNFPGRFSGRQFSNSRSEMNVSTLELGDSALYLCASSLATDNNSPLHFGNGTRLTVT.

The chain is built from TRBV13 and TRBJ1-5; TRBD1 might be the D (5 bases). V dropped 0 bases and J dropped 0 bases, with 9 bases sitting between them. CDR1 and CDR2 (germline): PRHDT, FYEKMQ (reference sequence). The CDR3 contains 16 residues. The chain's CDR3 is CASSLGDKYSNQPQHF. Written as DNA, the CDR3 is TGTGCCAGCAGCTTAGGGGACAAGTATAGCAATCAGCCCCAGCATTTT.

The chain combines TRBV28 with TRBJ1-5; D ambiguous. V shed 6 bases and J shed 9 bases, with 12 bases lying between them. Germline values: CDR1 MDHEN, CDR2 SYDVKM. The CDR3 extends over 12 amino acids. As DNA, the CDR3 is TGTGCCAGCAGCCCCGATAGGAGGCCCCAGCATTTT. Translating it yields CASSPDRRPQHF.